The rows below give T cell receptor beta chains drawn from one sample of a study of CD8 T cells in Susac syndrome. TCRdb independently ran MiXCR on the immunoSEQ multiplex PCR reads; one entry per CDR3 protein. This table holds around 140,000 distinct CDR3 sequences, more than 85% found once. The sequenced sample consisted of CD4+ T cells from PBMCs. These receptors all stem from a human donor with Susac syndrome. The CDR3 runs from the conserved cysteine through the conserved F or W. A D gene is named only where the DNA matches it firmly. The size entry is marked missing in some rows and otherwise reads once, few, many or a size class.

v_call	d_call	clone_size	j_call	cdr3_nt	cdr3_aa
TRBV7-3	NA	NA	TRBJ2-3	TGTGCCAGCAGCTTAGGCCGGCGGACCAGCACAGATACGCAGTATTTT	CASSLGRRTSTDTQYF
TRBV20-1	TRBD1	NA	TRBJ2-7	TGCAGTGCCGGACAGGGAAGCTCCTACGAGCAGTACTTC	CSAGQGSSYEQYF
TRBV10-3	NA	NA	TRBJ2-7	TGTGCCATCAGTGACTCGCCCAAGACACGGATCTACGAGCAGTACTTC	CAISDSPKTRIYEQYF
TRBV2	NA	NA	TRBJ2-4	TGTGCCAGCAGTGTTGGCCGGTCCGGAAACATTCAGTACTTC	CASSVGRSGNIQYF
TRBV30	NA	NA	TRBJ1-5	TGTGCCTGGAGTGAGGGGTTCGTTTTCAATCAGCCCCAGCATTTT	CAWSEGFVFNQPQHF
TRBV30	NA	NA	TRBJ1-1	TGTGCCTGGGGAGAGAACACTGAAGCTTTCTTT	CAWGENTEAFF
TRBV6-6	TRBD1	NA	TRBJ2-5	TGTGCCAGCAGATTGACAGGGCAAGAGACCCAGTACTTC	CASRLTGQETQYF
TRBV6-1	NA	NA	TRBJ1-5	TGTGCCAGCAGGGAGACAAATGATCAGCCCCAGCATTTT	CASRETNDQPQHF
TRBV30	NA	few	TRBJ2-3	TGTGCCTGGAGTGTTCGGGGGAGCACAGATACGCAGTATTTT	CAWSVRGSTDTQYF
TRBV29-1	NA	NA	TRBJ1-6	TGCAGCGTTAAAACTAGCCTCAATGATTCACCCCTCCACTTT	CSVKTSLNDSPLHF
TRBV25-1	NA	NA	TRBJ1-2	TGTGCCAGCAGTTCTGGGACAACCACCGCTTATGGCTACACCTTC	CASSSGTTTAYGYTF
TRBV5-4	NA	NA	TRBJ2-7	TGTGCCAGCAGCTTGGGGGGCAATTACGAGCAGTACTTC	CASSLGGNYEQYF
TRBV27	NA	NA	TRBJ1-2	TGTGCCAGCAGAGCTACAGGACTAGCGAGCTATGGCTACACCTTC	CASRATGLASYGYTF
TRBV4-1	NA	NA	TRBJ2-2	TGCGCCAGCAGCCAAGAATCAGCGAACACCGGGGAGCTGTTTTTT	CASSQESANTGELFF
TRBV18	NA	NA	TRBJ1-5	TGTGCCAGCTCACCCTCACGGGATAGCAATCAGCCCCAGCATTTT	CASSPSRDSNQPQHF
TRBV3-1	NA	once	TRBJ1-2	TGTGCCAGCAGCCAAGGGGCCAGAAACTATGGCTACACCTTC	CASSQGARNYGYTF
TRBV27	TRBD1	NA	TRBJ2-2	TGTGCCAGCAGGATGACAGGGTTGGTGGCCGGGGAGCTGTTTTTT	CASRMTGLVAGELFF
TRBV30	NA	NA	TRBJ2-2	TGTGCCTGGGATTATCAGGGGTTTGCCGGGGAGCTGTTTTTT	CAWDYQGFAGELFF
TRBV23-1	TRBD1	NA	TRBJ2-4	TGCGCCAGCAGTCCACAGAATGGACAGGGGGCGAAAAACATTCAGTACTTC	CASSPQNGQGAKNIQYF
TRBV3-1	NA	NA	TRBJ1-1	TGTGCCAGCAGCCACTTAGGCAGTACTGAAGCTTTCTTT	CASSHLGSTEAFF
TRBV18	TRBD1	NA	TRBJ1-1	TGTGCCAGCTCAGGGCAGGGGGCGGAGAACACTGAAGCTTTCTTT	CASSGQGAENTEAFF
TRBV5-4	NA	NA	TRBJ2-3	TGTGCCAGCAGCTTGGATGCGTATAGCGGCGCAGATACGCAGTATTTT	CASSLDAYSGADTQYF
TRBV9	NA	once	TRBJ2-4	TGTGCCAGCAGCTTGGGCCCAGGGGCCAAAAACATTCAGTACTTC	CASSLGPGAKNIQYF
TRBV1	NA	NA	TRBJ2-7	TGCACCAGCAGCCAAACCGCGGGACTAGCGAGCTACGAGCAGTACTTC	CTSSQTAGLASYEQYF
TRBV2	NA	few	TRBJ1-2	TGTGCCAGCACCCGAGGAGATGGCTACACCTTC	CASTRGDGYTF
TRBV6-6	NA	NA	TRBJ1-2	TGTGCCAGCAGCTCCGACAGATCTTCATATGGCTACACCTTC	CASSSDRSSYGYTF
TRBV23-1	NA	NA	TRBJ1-1	TGCGCCAGCAGTCAATCGGGCAGGGGTGCTGAAGCTTTCTTT	CASSQSGRGAEAFF
TRBV20-1	NA	NA	TRBJ1-5	TGCAGTGCTAGTACAGTCAATCAGCCCCAGCATTTT	CSASTVNQPQHF
TRBV12-3/TRBV12-4	NA	once	TRBJ2-2	TGTGCCACCCGCCTGGGGAGTTTGACCGGGGAGCTGTTTTTT	CATRLGSLTGELFF
TRBV4-2	TRBD2	once	TRBJ2-1	TGTGCCAGCAGCCAAGCCGAGCGGGAGGGCTGGGAGCAGTTCTTC	CASSQAEREGWEQFF
TRBV30	NA	NA	TRBJ2-7	TGTGCCTGGAGTGTGGCTCTCAGGTCCTACGAGCAGTACTTC	CAWSVALRSYEQYF
TRBV4-3	NA	NA	TRBJ2-5	TGCGCCAGCAGCCTTGGTGCAGGGTGGGGGGAGACCCAGTACTTC	CASSLGAGWGETQYF
TRBV12-3/TRBV12-4	NA	NA	TRBJ2-1	TGTGCCAGCAGTTTAATGGATCGCGGGCCATACAATGAGCAGTTCTTC	CASSLMDRGPYNEQFF
TRBV7-6	TRBD2	NA	TRBJ2-1	TGTGCCAGCGGCGGGGGTTCCTACAATGAGCAGTTCTTC	CASGGGSYNEQFF
TRBV18	NA	NA	TRBJ1-1	TGTGCCAGCTCACCGACGACCGACACTGAAGCTTTCTTT	CASSPTTDTEAFF
TRBV28	TRBD2	few	TRBJ2-7	TGTGCCAGCAGTTGGACTAGCGGGGGGGCCTACGAGCAGTACTTC	CASSWTSGGAYEQYF
TRBV7-8	NA	NA	TRBJ2-5	TGTGCCAGCAGCACACGGGGTCCCCAAGAGACCCAGTACTTC	CASSTRGPQETQYF
TRBV18	NA	NA	TRBJ2-7	TGTGCCAGCTCACGCGTATCCGCCTACGAGCAGTACTTC	CASSRVSAYEQYF
TRBV20-1	TRBD2	NA	TRBJ2-5	TGCAGTGCTAGGGATGGGCGAGCTAGCGGGAGGGCCGGAGAGACCCAGTACTTC	CSARDGRASGRAGETQYF
TRBV23-1	NA	NA	TRBJ1-1	TGCGCCAGCAGTCAATCCCCAGTGGCTATGAACACTGAAGCTTTCTTT	CASSQSPVAMNTEAFF
TRBV5-1	NA	NA	TRBJ2-7	TGCGCCAGCAACAGGGACGGCTCCTACGAGCAGTACTTC	CASNRDGSYEQYF
TRBV30	TRBD1	NA	TRBJ1-2	TGTGCCTGTCAGACAGGGGGCAATGGCTACACCTTC	CACQTGGNGYTF
TRBV20-1	TRBD1	NA	TRBJ2-7	TGCAGCGCAGGGGACAGGGGCCACGAGCAGTACTTC	CSAGDRGHEQYF
TRBV5-1	TRBD1	NA	TRBJ2-5	TGCGCCAGCAGCGCCCGGGACAGGGAAGCCCAAGAGACCCAGTACTTC	CASSARDREAQETQYF
TRBV5-1	NA	NA	TRBJ2-2	TGCGCCAGCAGACCCGCCCCGGATAACACCGGGGAGCTGTTTTTT	CASRPAPDNTGELFF
TRBV18	NA	NA	TRBJ2-5	TGTGCCAGCTCACCCTCCCTCCAAGAGACCCAGTACTTC	CASSPSLQETQYF
TRBV11-2	TRBD1	NA	TRBJ1-2	TGTGCCAGCAGTCGACAGGGTCATGGCTACACCTTC	CASSRQGHGYTF